Listed below are T cell receptor beta chains from one sample, sequenced in a study of blood T cell repertoires in COVID-19. Profiled with immunoSEQ multiplex PCR; TCRdb holds only in-frame clones, not every one. The sample gives about 250,000 clones, 65% to 85% of which show up once; 4.5% to 6.5% is in the top ten. Sequencing was carried out using peripheral blood. These receptors originate from a man older than 75 with acute or convalescent COVID-19. Each CDR3 is given with its conserved first and last residue. A D gene is named only where the DNA matches it firmly. Clone sizes are given selectively: once, few, many, or a class where the clone is expanded.

J	V	D	size	CDR3	DNA
TRBJ2-7	TRBV19	TRBD1	NA	CASSRQGAYEQYF	TGTGCCAGTAGTAGACAGGGGGCATACGAGCAGTACTTC
TRBJ2-7	TRBV10-2	NA	NA	CASSLGPAGYEQYF	TGCGCCAGCTCACTAGGTCCCGCCGGATACGAGCAGTACTTC
TRBJ2-3	TRBV5-4	NA	NA	CASSPSGVGGLVADTQYF	TGTGCCAGCAGCCCCTCCGGGGTTGGCGGGTTAGTTGCAGATACGCAGTATTTT
TRBJ2-7	TRBV20-1	NA	NA	CSASRDSLGEQYF	TGCAGTGCTAGTCGGGACTCCCTCGGGGAGCAGTACTTC
TRBJ1-2	TRBV6-6	NA	NA	CASSQAQIYGYTF	TGTGCCAGCAGTCAGGCACAGATCTATGGCTACACCTTC
TRBJ2-3	TRBV3-1/TRBV3-2	TRBD2	NA	CASSHRAGENTDTQYF	TGTGCCAGCAGCCACCGAGCGGGAGAGAACACAGATACGCAGTATTTT
TRBJ1-1	TRBV5-4	NA	NA	CASRPSQTPSSTEAFF	TGTGCCAGCAGGCCCTCTCAGACACCCTCGTCGACTGAAGCTTTCTTT
TRBJ2-1	TRBV28	NA	once	CASSLGFGRSSYNEQFF	TGTGCCAGCAGTTTGGGGTTCGGGAGAAGCTCCTACAATGAGCAGTTCTTC
TRBJ2-7	TRBV18	TRBD1	many	CASSPGDRGLLEQYF	TGTGCCAGCTCACCAGGGGACAGGGGGCTACTTGAGCAGTACTTC
TRBJ1-2	TRBV28	TRBD1	NA	CASSSSDRSYYGYTF	TGTGCCAGCAGTTCCTCGGACAGGTCTTACTATGGCTACACCTTC
TRBJ2-7	TRBV27	NA	NA	CASSERAGYEQYF	TGTGCCAGCAGCGAGCGGGCCGGCTACGAGCAGTACTTC
TRBJ2-7	TRBV19	TRBD2	NA	CASSIDLGTSGIFYEQYF	TGTGCCAGTAGTATAGATCTAGGGACTAGCGGGATTTTCTACGAGCAGTACTTC
TRBJ2-7	TRBV27	TRBD1	NA	CASSLVGRGIYEQYF	TGTGCCAGCAGTTTAGTCGGCAGGGGGATCTACGAGCAGTACTTC
TRBJ1-4	TRBV6-1	NA	NA	CASSEGGLGEKLFF	TGTGCCAGCAGTGAAGGGGGCTTGGGGGAAAAACTGTTTTTT
TRBJ1-1	TRBV5-4	TRBD1	NA	CAAGTGVFEAFF	TGTGCCGCTGGGACAGGGGTTTTTGAAGCTTTCTTT
TRBJ1-6	TRBV5-1	NA	few	CASSLSGGGNSPLHF	TGCGCCAGCAGCTTGTCCGGGGGTGGCAATTCACCCCTCCACTTT